These 30 T cell receptor beta chains were all obtained from the same sample, sequenced in a study of blood T cell repertoires in COVID-19. Profiled with immunoSEQ multiplex PCR; TCRdb holds only in-frame clones, not every one. The sample has about 16,000 clones; about 91% are singletons. What was sequenced was peripheral blood. All receptors come from a human donor in a cohort sampled during active COVID-19.

This rearrangement joins TRBV30 to TRBJ2-7; 8 bases agree with TRBD1. Losses at the gene ends were 1 base for V and 3 bases for J; bases not matched to a gene: 2. CDR1 and CDR2 (germline): GTSNPN, SVGIG (reference sequence). This CDR3 spans 13 amino acids. CDR3: CAWSADRGYEQYF. The CDR3 region has the DNA TGTGCCTGGAGTGCAGACAGGGGCTACGAGCAGTACTTC.

V usage is TRBV19 and J usage is TRBJ1-6; 9 bases line up with TRBD1. V was clipped by 6 bases and J by 12 bases; unmatched bases: 9. The CDR3 is 14 residues long. Germline CDR1 reads LNHDA; CDR2 reads SQIVND (reference sequence). CDR3 nucleotides: TGTGCCAGTAGGCCGGGACAGGGTGTGGGACCCCTCCACTTT. Amino acid sequence: CASRPGQGVGPLHF.

This clone has a single count. This chain joins TRBV28 and TRBJ1-5, with D perhaps TRBD1 (6 bases). The CDR3 is 16 residues long. The V gene lost 7 bases and the J gene lost 1 base, with 17 bases spanning the gap. Germline V CDR1 and CDR2: MDHEN, SYDVKM. CDR3 DNA: TGTGCCAGCACCCGGAGGTGGGGGCGAAGCAATCAGCCCCAGCATTTT. Translating gives CASTRRWGRSNQPQHF.

V gene TRBV29-1 combines with J gene TRBJ2-7, with a weak D call TRBD1 (6 bases). The CDR3 runs to 13 residues. The germline V gene has CDR1 SQVTM and CDR2 ANQGSEA. The V and J ends lost 6 bases and 0 bases respectively, with 12 bases between them. CDR3 region: CSVRTVDSYEQYF. Written as DNA, the CDR3 is TGCAGCGTCCGGACAGTTGACTCCTACGAGCAGTACTTC.

The V and J genes are TRBV6-5 and TRBJ1-2; D is possibly TRBD1 (5 bases). Germline CDR1 MNHEY, CDR2 SVGAGI. The V gene lost 0 bases and the J gene lost 8 bases, with 10 bases spanning the gap. The CDR3 sequence is 13 residues long. The CDR3 bases are TGTGCCAGCAGTTACTCGAGCGGGGGGGGCTACACCTTC. Translation: CASSYSSGGGYTF.

This clone was counted between two and nine times. This sequence joins TRBV10-1 and TRBJ1-1; 7 bases match TRBD1. The CDR3 loop spans 14 amino acids. Germline V lookup: CDR1 WNHNN, CDR2 SYGVQD (reference sequence). V was clipped by 6 bases and J by 3 bases; unmatched bases: 7. CDR3 sequence reads: CASSLDRDYTEAFF. In DNA form, the CDR3 reads TGCGCCAGCAGCCTAGACAGGGACTACACTGAAGCTTTCTTT.

The rearrangement uses TRBV11-2 and TRBJ1-1; D possibly corresponds to TRBD1 (5 bases). This CDR3 contains 13 residues. Trimming removed 5 bases at V and 7 bases at J, with 14 bases between. Germline CDR1 is SGHAT and CDR2 is FQNNGV. CDR3 protein: CASSTDSRIEAFF. CDR3 nucleotides: TGTGCCAGCAGCACCGACAGCAGGATTGAAGCTTTCTTT. Together with reference TRBV11-2 and TRBJ1-1, the CDR3 gives the full variable domain: EAGVAQSPRYKIIEKRQSVAFWCNPISGHATLYWYQQILGQGPKLLIQFQNNGVVDDSQLPKDRFSAERLKGVDSTLKIQPAKLEDSAVYLCASSTDSRIEAFFGQGTRLTVV.

This clone was seen a few times. The chain uses TRBV5-4 and TRBJ2-3; TRBD2 aligns across 12 bases. Unmatched junction bases numbered 5, after V lost 5 bases and J lost 7 bases. The CDR3 consists of 14 residues. Germline CDR1 SGHNT, CDR2 YYREEE (reference sequence). The CDR3 spells CASRRTSGDYTQYF. Written as DNA, the CDR3 is TGTGCCAGCAGAAGGACTAGCGGGGACTATACGCAGTATTTT. The whole variable domain, remainder taken from reference TRBV5-4 and TRBJ2-3, is ETGVTQSPTHLIKTRGQQVTLRCSSQSGHNTVSWYQQALGQGPQFIFQYYREEENGRGNFPPRFSGLQFPNYSSELNVNALELDDSALYLCASRRTSGDYTQYFGPGTRLTVL.

V and J are TRBV10-3 and TRBJ2-7; 9 bases fit TRBD1. The junction had 20 bases not matched to a gene; V was cut back by 10 bases and J by 4 bases. The CDR3 consists of 17 residues. The germline gives CDR1 ENHRY, CDR2 SYGVKD. In nucleotides, the CDR3 is TGTGCCACCCTTCCGGGACAGGGTGAAATCGGGGCTTACGAGCAGTACTTC. Translating it yields CATLPGQGEIGAYEQYF.

The chain is built from TRBV5-1 and TRBJ2-3; 11 nucleotides match TRBD2. The length of the CDR3 is 19 residues. CDR1 and CDR2 from the germline V gene are SGHRS and YFSETQ. Losses at the gene ends were 7 bases for V and 0 bases for J; bases not matched to a gene: 16. CDR3 sequence reads: CASSKGGASGGSSTDTQYF. CDR3 in DNA: TGCGCCAGCTCCAAGGGGGGGGCTAGCGGGGGGTCTAGCACAGATACGCAGTATTTT.

V and J are TRBV15 and TRBJ2-7; 10 nucleotides agree with TRBD1. This CDR3 contains 15 residues. From germline, CDR1 is LNHNV and CDR2 YYDKDF (reference sequence). V shed 3 bases and J 5 bases; nucleotides not matched to a gene: 7. The CDR3 nucleotides read TGTGCCACCAGCAGCGGACAGGGGGTGTGGGACGAGCAGTACTTC. Amino acids: CATSSGQGVWDEQYF.

This clone occurred once. The chain couples TRBV5-1 to TRBJ2-2; 8 nucleotides align to TRBD1. Germline CDR1 SGHRS, CDR2 YFSETQ. This CDR3 comprises 15 residues. V dropped 4 bases and J dropped 2; count of bases not matched to a gene: 4. CDR3 loop: CASSRQGLNTGELFF. The DNA for the CDR3 is TGCGCCAGCAGCCGACAGGGGTTAAACACCGGGGAGCTGTTTTTT.

In this sample, this clone turned up a few times. The chain recombines TRBV6-1 with TRBJ2-2, with 10 bases identical to TRBD2. In germline, CDR1 is MNHNS, CDR2 SASEGT. Trimming took 4 bases from V and 1 from J; bases not matched to a gene: 6. The CDR3 spans 17 residues. Here the CDR3 reads CASSASGGALNTGELFF. CDR3 sequence (DNA): TGTGCCAGCAGTGCAAGCGGGGGGGCCTTGAACACCGGGGAGCTGTTTTTT.

This clone has more than one count but fewer than ten. This chain uses TRBV7-2 with TRBJ2-1; TRBD1 matches 7 bases. CDR3 length: 15 residues. The ends lost 5 bases at V and 0 bases at J; junction bases unmatched: 4. Germline values: CDR1 SGHTA, CDR2 FQGNSA. Here the CDR3 DNA reads TGTGCCAGCAGCCGGACAGGAGCCTCCTACAATGAGCAGTTCTTC. This encodes CASSRTGASYNEQFF.

The count of this clone is one. The rearrangement links TRBV28 to TRBJ2-3; 7 nucleotides agree with TRBD2. Per germline, CDR1 MDHEN and CDR2 SYDVKM. CDR3 length equals 15 residues. J was trimmed by 5 bases and V by 4 bases; bases with no gene match: 9. This CDR3 reads CASSSIGLELDTQYF. The CDR3 DNA follows: TGTGCCAGCAGTTCGATCGGACTAGAGCTAGATACGCAGTATTTT. The full variable domain, completed using reference TRBV28 and TRBJ2-3, is DVKVTQSSRYLVKRTGEKVFLECVQDMDHENMFWYRQDPGLGLRLIYFSYDVKMKEKGDIPEGYSVSREKKERFSLILESASTNQTSMYLCASSSIGLELDTQYFGPGTRLTVL.

This chain's CDR3 is CASSYDSSNQPQHF. The CDR3 DNA is TGTGCCAGCAGTTATGACAGTAGCAATCAGCCCCAGCATTTT. The chain recombines TRBV7-2 with TRBJ1-5, with D tentatively TRBD1 (5 bases). The CDR3 covers 14 residues. Germline loops: CDR1 SGHTA, CDR2 FQGNSA. V lost 6 bases, J lost 0 bases, and 9 bases lay in between.

The chain uses TRBV28 and TRBJ2-7, with 8 bases fitting TRBD1. The CDR3 is made up of 15 amino acids. V shed 5 bases, J shed 0 bases, and the junction held 6 bases outside the gene matches. The germline V gene has CDR1 MDHEN and CDR2 SYDVKM. CDR3 protein: CASSPPGTGSYEQYF. DNA for the CDR3: TGTGCCAGCAGTCCCCCAGGGACAGGCTCCTACGAGCAGTACTTC.

This chain uses TRBV30 with TRBJ2-2; no clear D gene. Trimming took off 5 bases at V and 1 base at J, with 8 bases between the two ends. The germline V gene has CDR1 GTSNPN and CDR2 SVGIG (reference sequence). The CDR3 length is 13 residues. CDR3 in DNA: TGTGCCTGGGAGTGGCAGAACACCGGGGAGCTGTTTTTT. Translated, it gives CAWEWQNTGELFF.

This clone was seen a single time. The chain has TRBV2 and TRBJ1-1; D is undetermined. The CDR3 length is 13 residues. Trimming pared 7 bases from V and 2 bases from J, leaving 11 bases between. Looked up from germline, CDR1 is SNHLY and CDR2 is FYNNEI. CDR3 sequence: CASTLRRNTEAFF. CDR3 nucleotides: TGTGCCAGCACTCTAAGGAGAAACACTGAAGCTTTCTTT.

The gene calls are TRBV6-5 and TRBJ1-5, with 8 bases that match TRBD1. Germline V gene lookup returns CDR1 MNHEY and CDR2 SVGAGI. CDR3 length: 15 residues. V dropped 7 bases and J dropped 2; count of bases not matched to a gene: 7. CDR3 in DNA: TGTGCCAGCACATGGGGACAGGAGTGCAATCAGCCCCAGCATTTT. Translation: CASTWGQECNQPQHF.

The chain carries TRBV6-2 or TRBV6-3 and TRBJ1-5, with D maybe TRBD1 (5 bases). The length of the CDR3 is 14 residues. V lost 2 bases to trimming and J lost 7 bases, with 12 bases between them. Germline CDR1 reads MNHEY; CDR2 reads SVGEGT. DNA for the CDR3: TGTGCCAGCAGTTACGGCCAGGGTGGGCAGCCCCAGCATTTT. Protein product: CASSYGQGGQPQHF.

The chain links TRBV7-2 to TRBJ1-2; 8 nucleotides match TRBD1. Per germline, CDR1 SGHTA and CDR2 FQGNSA. The CDR3 sequence is 13 residues long. V lost 4 bases and J lost 5; bases outside the gene matches: 3. Here the CDR3 DNA reads TGTGCCAGCAGCTCCGGACAGGGTTATGGCTACACCTTC. Translation: CASSSGQGYGYTF.

This clone appeared a few times. The V and J genes are TRBV6-5 and TRBJ1-3; D unresolved. The CDR3 is made up of 15 amino acids. From germline, CDR1 is MNHEY and CDR2 SVGAGI. V dropped 3 bases and J dropped 4 bases, with 13 bases sitting between them. CDR3 sequence reads: CASSYTGPPGNTIYF. CDR3 coding DNA: TGTGCCAGCAGTTATACCGGTCCCCCGGGAAACACCATATATTTT.

The V call is TRBV2, the J call TRBJ1-5; 7 nucleotides match TRBD1. The CDR3 spans 14 residues. Germline CDR1 reads SNHLY; CDR2 reads FYNNEI. V trimming: 6 bases; J trimming: 6 bases; junction bases outside the gene matches: 8. In DNA form, the CDR3 reads TGTGCCAGCAGCAACAGGGGAGGCCCTCAGCCCCAGCATTTT. Amino acids: CASSNRGGPQPQHF.

This chain connects TRBV2 to TRBJ2-7; maybe TRBD1 (6 bases). V lost 1 base, J lost 9 bases, and 16 bases lay in between. In germline, CDR1 is SNHLY, CDR2 FYNNEI. This CDR3 region has 14 residues. The CDR3 coding sequence is TGTGCCAGCAGTGAAGGGGGGCGGCATGGGATGCAGTACTTC. It encodes CASSEGGRHGMQYF.

The chain links TRBV9 to TRBJ1-5; D not certain. Per germline, CDR1 SGDLS and CDR2 YYNGEE. Trimming cost V 0 bases and J 5 bases, with 6 bases left between them. This CDR3 has 13 amino acids. This chain's CDR3 is CASSVDPDQPQHF. Written as DNA, the CDR3 is TGTGCCAGCAGCGTAGACCCAGATCAGCCCCAGCATTTT.

The V call is TRBV28, the J call TRBJ1-3, with TRBD1 as a possible D gene (6 bases). V dropped 5 bases and J dropped 0 bases, with 14 bases sitting between them. The CDR3 is 16 amino acids. Germline-derived CDR1 and CDR2 are MDHEN and SYDVKM. CDR3 sequence: CASSPQGHSSGNTIYF. As DNA, the CDR3 is TGTGCCAGCAGTCCACAGGGACACTCCTCTGGAAACACCATATATTTT.

The V call is TRBV7-6, the J call TRBJ2-2; 7 positions match TRBD2. Per germline, CDR1 SGHVS and CDR2 FNYEAQ. This CDR3 spans 16 amino acids. Trimming removed 5 bases from V and 2 bases from J; junction bases left unmatched: 8. The CDR3 coding sequence is TGTGCCAGCAGCCCCTTTGGGGGGGGTAACACCGGGGAGCTGTTTTTT. It is translated as CASSPFGGGNTGELFF.

The V gene is TRBV28, the J gene TRBJ2-7, with 8 bases lining up with TRBD2. The germline CDR1 and CDR2 sequences are MDHEN and SYDVKM. The CDR3 runs 15 residues. After removal of 2 bases from V and 1 base from J, the junction contained 4 bases not matched to a gene. Here the CDR3 DNA reads TGTGCCAGCAGTTTAGGCGGGGGGTCGTCCTACGAGCAGTACTTC. Its translation: CASSLGGGSSYEQYF.

The rearrangement links TRBV24-1 to TRBJ2-3; 8 bases match TRBD1. J lost 3 bases, V lost 1 base, and 11 bases had no gene match. Germline V gene lookup returns CDR1 KGHDR and CDR2 SFDVKD. The CDR3 sequence is 18 residues long. Here the CDR3 DNA reads TGTGCCACCAGTGATTTCCGAGCCCCGACAGGGGCGACAGATACGCAGTATTTT. This translates into CATSDFRAPTGATDTQYF.